This T cell receptor (beta chain) stems from a study of a mutant IDH1 vaccine in newly diagnosed glioma. Study-wide context: Once 4-6 weeks had passed after radiotherapy alone, vaccination started, or it started with temozolomide cycles. V12 fell at week 35 and V13, the study end, at week 47.

TCRdb's table, derived via immunoSEQ multiplex PCR, lists solely in-frame clones and lacks some. Of about 45,000 clones listed, over 80% are singletons. The time point is: week 35, safety follow-up. With topical imiquimod, each dose of the vaccine consisted of 300 ug of mutant IDH1 20-mer peptide. There were eight vaccinations for patients, given in weeks 1, 3, 5, 7, 11, 15, 19 and 23. Study outcomes and limitations: Whatever changes occurred in top peripheral T cell clonotypes seemed unrelated to pseudoprogression.

Germline-derived CDR1 and CDR2 are SGHRS and YFSETQ. The CDR3 extends over 16 amino acids. V trimming: 4 bases; J trimming: 5 bases; junction bases outside the gene matches: 11. To note about this clone: Its antigen is undetermined.

Material: PBMCs, obtained from a glioma patient whose treatment included an IDH1 peptide vaccine. V usage is TRBV5-1 and J usage is TRBJ2-3; the match to TRBD1 covers 9 bases. The TCR comes from a man aged 45-65 years with glioma. CDR3 DNA: TGCGCCAGCAGCGGTCCTACAGGGGGCCCGGAAGATACGCAGTATTTT. It encodes CASSGPTGGPEDTQYF. The full variable domain, its missing parts supplied by reference TRBV5-1 and TRBJ2-3, is KAGVTQTPRYLIKTRGQQVTLSCSPISGHRSVSWYQQTPGQGLQFLFEYFSETQRNKGNFPGRFSGRQFSNSRSEMNVSTLELGDSALYLCASSGPTGGPEDTQYFGPGTRLTVL.